The entry that follows covers one T cell receptor beta chain sequence. This clonotype was found a few times. No cognate antigen has been identified for it. No clone much larger than this one lies a single base away; base qualities are absent. This record comes from a study of neurological immune-mediated disorders (dated by TCRdb to about 2019). For the wider study: Peripheral blood TCR-beta repertoires from HTLV-I-associated myelopathy (HAM/TSP) patients, multiple sclerosis patients and healthy controls were compared by UMI-based sequencing. The cohort was made up of 65 to 75 subjects, consisting of roughly 14 HAM/TSP patients, about 35 multiple sclerosis patients and around 20 healthy controls. The roughly 110 TCR-beta libraries covered PBMC samples along with longitudinal samples, technical triplicates, and paired sorted CD4+ and CD8+ T-cell subsets.

The healthy controls were volunteers from a blood bank in Maryland, USA. For the unsorted PBMC libraries, 2 million PBMCs were stored in RNAlater at -80 degrees C until RNA extraction and were used to generate the libraries. Peripheral blood underwent Ficoll-Hypaque density gradient centrifugation to isolate PBMCs, which were then cryopreserved in liquid nitrogen. cDNA was synthesized by template-switch 5'RACE using a primer carrying a 10-nucleotide random unique molecular identifier by which each TCR transcript was tagged. Every sequencing run covered 15-18 subjects and yielded more than 180 million TCR-beta sequences. Total RNA was extracted with the RNeasy kit. The KAPA Real-time Library Amplification kit was used to amplify TCR-beta VDJ regions with primers targeting the TCR constant region and the 5'RACE anchor. A first PCR added sample indexes and Illumina adaptors, after which a second PCR increased the library yield. After purification with Ampure beads, the TCR product of roughly 650 bp was size-selected on a 2% E-gel SizeSelection system. Library quality was checked on a Bioanalyzer, concentration was measured with Qubit, and libraries were quantified with the Kapa Library Quantification kit before pooling. An Illumina HiSeq 2500 sequenced the libraries paired-end 2 x 150 bp. To increase sequence diversity, 25-30% phiX was spiked into each library pool. Per the authors' processing: The quality-filtered reads were processed with the UMI-based MiGEC pipeline, whose error correction step removed more than 85% of the raw TCR sequences. VDJ genes were aligned to IMGT germline references, and each clonotype was defined by a unique CDR3 amino acid sequence together with V-J genes. Clonal expansion, Shannon diversity, and CDR3 relatedness (CalcPairwiseDistances, ClusterSamples) were evaluated with VDJtools, and phylogenetic trees were built with CLCbio workbench. Using coefficient-of-variation modelling across technical triplicates, the study counted a clone as expanded if it had at least 8 unique UMIs. Starting from the raw public reads, TCRdb applied fastp trimming at Q25, assembled clones with MiXCR and retained in-frame beta chains. Rows merge per CDR3 protein into single entries with the most common DNA and genes. The V and J calls here are based on TCRdb, not the publication. The sample includes under 40,000 distinct CDR3 sequences, with less than 8.5% observed a single time. Around 4.6% of the sample goes to the ten largest clones.

General study outcomes and caveats: TCR clonal expansion was highest in HAM/TSP patients and lowest in MS patients, with MS patients falling below even healthy controls. Expanded clones from different subjects shared no identical CDR3 amino acid sequences, which suggests that TCR-beta repertoires were private in all groups.

The clonotype was recovered from a woman aged 40 to 49 in good health. Sequenced material: PBMCs.

The bases are TGCAGTGCTTCCCGAATAGGGACTAGCAGATCCTACGAGCAGTACTTC. This codes for CSASRIGTSRSYEQYF. The V and J segments used are TRBV20-1 and TRBJ2-7; TRBD2 lines up with 9 middle nucleotides. V is trimmed back by 5 bases and J by 1 base, and the junction contains 12 bases that no gene match accounts for. From the cysteine through the phenylalanine, the CDR3 covers 16 amino acids. Just CDR3 DNA is preserved here, 48 bases in frame from base 1. In the germline V gene (reference sequence), CDR1 corresponds to DFQATT and CDR2 to SNEGSKA.